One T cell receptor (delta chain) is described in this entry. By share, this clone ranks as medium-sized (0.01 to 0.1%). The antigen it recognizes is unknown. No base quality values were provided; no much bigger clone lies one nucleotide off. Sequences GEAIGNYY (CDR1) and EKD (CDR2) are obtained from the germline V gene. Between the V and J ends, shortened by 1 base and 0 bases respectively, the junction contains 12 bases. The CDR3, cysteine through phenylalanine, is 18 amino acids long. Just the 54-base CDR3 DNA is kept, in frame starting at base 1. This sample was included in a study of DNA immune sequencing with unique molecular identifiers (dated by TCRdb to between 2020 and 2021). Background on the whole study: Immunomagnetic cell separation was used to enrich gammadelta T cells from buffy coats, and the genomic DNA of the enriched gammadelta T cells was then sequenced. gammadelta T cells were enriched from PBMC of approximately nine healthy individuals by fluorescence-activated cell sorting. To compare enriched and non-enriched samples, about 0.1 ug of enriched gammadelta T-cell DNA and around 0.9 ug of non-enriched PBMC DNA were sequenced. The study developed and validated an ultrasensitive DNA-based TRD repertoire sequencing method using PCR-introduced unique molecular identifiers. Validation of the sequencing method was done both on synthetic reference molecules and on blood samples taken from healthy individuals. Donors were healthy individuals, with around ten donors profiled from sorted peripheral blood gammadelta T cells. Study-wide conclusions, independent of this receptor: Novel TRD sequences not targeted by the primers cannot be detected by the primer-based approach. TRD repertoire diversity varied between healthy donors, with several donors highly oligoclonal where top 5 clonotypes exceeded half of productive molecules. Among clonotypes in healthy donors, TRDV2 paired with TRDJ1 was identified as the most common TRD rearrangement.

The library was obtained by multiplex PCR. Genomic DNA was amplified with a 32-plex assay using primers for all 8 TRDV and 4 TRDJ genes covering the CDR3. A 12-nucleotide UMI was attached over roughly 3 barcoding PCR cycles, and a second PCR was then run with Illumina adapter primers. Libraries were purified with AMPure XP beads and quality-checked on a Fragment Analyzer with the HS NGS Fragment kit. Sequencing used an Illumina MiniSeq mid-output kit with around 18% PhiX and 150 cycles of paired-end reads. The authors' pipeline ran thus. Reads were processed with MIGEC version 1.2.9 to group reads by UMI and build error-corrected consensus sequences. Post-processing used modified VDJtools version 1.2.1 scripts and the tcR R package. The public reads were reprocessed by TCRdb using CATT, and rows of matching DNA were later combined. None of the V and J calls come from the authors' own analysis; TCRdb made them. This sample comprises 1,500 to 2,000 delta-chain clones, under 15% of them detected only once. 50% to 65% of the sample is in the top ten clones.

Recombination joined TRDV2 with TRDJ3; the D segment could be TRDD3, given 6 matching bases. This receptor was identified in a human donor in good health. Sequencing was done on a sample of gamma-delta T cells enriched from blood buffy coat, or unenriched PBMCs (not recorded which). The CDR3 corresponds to CACDTGDASSWDTRQMFF. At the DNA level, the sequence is TGTGCCTGTGACACTGGGGATGCGAGCTCCTGGGACACCCGACAGATGTTTTTC.